A single sample gave rise to the 27 T cell receptor beta chains below, sequenced in a study of T cells in localized non-small cell lung cancer. Measured with immunoSEQ multiplex PCR; TCRdb has only the in-frame clones, and not every one. The sample gives tens of thousands of clones, 70% to 85% of which show up once; roughly 1.4% is in the top ten. The sample was peripheral blood, taken before any cancer treatment. The receptors stem from a female donor at least 60 years old with stage I lung adenocarcinoma.

V and J are TRBV6-4 and TRBJ2-1, with D unclear. V dropped 7 bases and J dropped 6 bases, with 16 bases sitting between them. This CDR3 region has 14 residues. CDR1 is MRHNA and CDR2 is SNTAGT in the germline V gene. The CDR3 here is CASMVRFYGNEQFF. In nucleotides, the CDR3 is TGTGCCAGCATGGTTAGATTTTATGGCAATGAGCAGTTCTTC.

Of note for this clone: The sample contains more than one DNA sequence encoding this CDR3. The chain is built from TRBV18 and TRBJ2-3, with D unresolved. Between the trimmed V and J ends, which lost 0 bases and 3 bases, there was a span of 4 bases. Germline CDR1 and CDR2: KGHSH and LQKENI. The CDR3 has 13 amino acids. The CDR3 loop is CASSPPGTDTQYF. The CDR3 coding sequence is TGTGCCAGCTCACCACCGGGAACAGATACGCAGTATTTT.

This clone has only a few counts. This chain links TRBV2 with TRBJ2-1; D gene uncertain. The germline gives CDR1 SNHLY, CDR2 FYNNEI. The CDR3 consists of 12 residues. Between the trimmed V and J ends, which lost 6 bases and 9 bases, there was a span of 12 bases. CDR3 sequence reads: CASSDVWGEQFF. The CDR3 bases are TGTGCCAGCAGCGACGTGTGGGGTGAGCAGTTCTTC.

This clone was detected only a few times. This sample also contains other DNA sequences that code for the same CDR3. The chain uses TRBV19 and TRBJ1-4; no definite D call. The CDR3 has 11 amino acids. The germline V gene encodes CDR1 LNHDA and CDR2 SQIVND (reference sequence). V was cut by 3 bases and J by 7 bases, with 3 bases left in between. CDR3 in DNA: TGTGCCAGTAGTATTCGTGAAAAACTGTTTTTT. It specifies CASSIREKLFF. The full variable domain, completed using reference TRBV19 and TRBJ1-4, is DGGITQSPKYLFRKEGQNVTLSCEQNLNHDAMYWYRQDPGQGLRLIYYSQIVNDFQKGDIAEGYSVSREKKESFPLTVTSAQKNPTAFYLCASSIREKLFFGSGTQLSVL.

In DNA, the CDR3 is TGTGCCAGCAGACACCCGGGTCCGAACACTGAAGCTTTCTTT. Translation: CASRHPGPNTEAFF. The chain links TRBV6-5 to TRBJ1-1, with D hard to call. The CDR3 contains 14 residues. Germline loops: CDR1 MNHEY, CDR2 SVGAGI. Trimming cost V 6 bases and J 1 base, with 12 bases left between them.

The gene calls are TRBV5-1 and TRBJ2-3; D is possibly TRBD2 (6 bases). V was trimmed by 3 bases and J by 2 bases, leaving 13 bases between them. The CDR3 is made up of 15 amino acids. The germline CDR1 and CDR2 sequences are SGHRS and YFSETQ. CDR3 residues: CASSSAGRPTDTQYF. The CDR3, as DNA: TGCGCCAGCAGCTCCGCCGGGAGACCCACAGATACGCAGTATTTT.

The chain couples TRBV19 to TRBJ2-1, with 10 bases identical to TRBD2. CDR1 is LNHDA and CDR2 is SQIVND in the germline V gene (reference sequence). This CDR3 contains 15 residues. The V segment lost 6 bases and the J segment 4 bases; nucleotides outside the gene matches: 6. The CDR3 region is CASSSTSGYYNEQFF. CDR3 DNA sequence: TGTGCCAGTAGCTCGACTAGCGGGTATTACAATGAGCAGTTCTTC. Drawing the rest from reference TRBV19 and TRBJ2-1, the complete variable domain is DGGITQSPKYLFRKEGQNVTLSCEQNLNHDAMYWYRQDPGQGLRLIYYSQIVNDFQKGDIAEGYSVSREKKESFPLTVTSAQKNPTAFYLCASSSTSGYYNEQFFGPGTRLTVL.

The chain uses TRBV6-1 and TRBJ2-7; unclear D gene. The CDR3 is 16 residues long. CDR1 and CDR2 (germline): MNHNS, SASEGT. Trimming took off 4 bases at V and 2 bases at J, with 18 bases between the two ends. The CDR3 region is CASSVRHTIPTYEQYF. As DNA, the CDR3 is TGTGCCAGCAGTGTTCGGCACACGATTCCAACCTACGAGCAGTACTTC.

The chain is built from TRBV9 and TRBJ2-7, with 7 bases aligning to TRBD1. The trim removed 5 bases at V and 2 bases at J, leaving 7 bases unmatched. The CDR3 is made up of 14 amino acids. Germline-derived CDR1 and CDR2 are SGDLS and YYNGEE. The CDR3 here is CASSEQGTPYEQYF. CDR3 DNA: TGTGCCAGCAGTGAACAGGGGACCCCCTACGAGCAGTACTTC.

The chain joins TRBV4-3 to TRBJ2-3, with D uncertain. V was shortened by 0 bases and J by 6 bases, with 13 bases between the two germline ends. CDR3 length: 15 amino acids. Germline lookup yields CDR1 LGHNA and CDR2 YSLEER. The CDR3 DNA reads as TGCGCCAGCAGCCAAGATCCAAGGGTATGGGATACGCAGTATTTT. Translation: CASSQDPRVWDTQYF.

This chain uses TRBV19 with TRBJ1-2, with 7 bases lining up with TRBD1. Trimming removed 6 bases from V and 5 bases from J; junction bases left unmatched: 6. The CDR3 has 13 amino acids. Looked up from germline, CDR1 is LNHDA and CDR2 is SQIVND (reference sequence). The CDR3: CASSPETGYGYTF. The CDR3 coding sequence is TGTGCCAGTAGCCCGGAGACAGGGTATGGCTACACCTTC.

The CDR3 loop reads CASSQTGTFISSTDTQYF. The CDR3 DNA follows: TGCGCCAGCAGCCAAACCGGGACTTTCATTTCTAGCACAGATACGCAGTATTTT. This chain uses TRBV4-1 with TRBJ2-3; possible D gene TRBD2, 6 bases. V was shortened by 2 bases and J by 0 bases, with 18 bases between the two germline ends. The CDR3 has 18 residues. Germline CDR1 MGHRA, CDR2 YSYEKL.

The chain links TRBV11-1 to TRBJ2-3; D gene unclear. This CDR3 spans 12 amino acids. Between the trimmed V and J ends, which lost 1 base and 6 bases, there was a span of 5 bases. Per the germline V gene, CDR1 is SGHAT and CDR2 is FQDESV (reference sequence). The CDR3 protein is CASSLGTDTQYF. The CDR3 DNA reads TGTGCCAGCAGCTTAGGTACGGATACGCAGTATTTT.

The genes are TRBV5-4 and TRBJ2-7; TRBD2 aligns across 9 bases. Germline values: CDR1 SGHNT, CDR2 YYREEE (reference sequence). With V trimmed by 3 bases and J by 3 bases, 10 bases remained unmatched. CDR3 length equals 16 residues. The CDR3, as DNA: TGTGCCAGCAGCTCCGCGACTAGCGGAGGAGTCTACGAGCAGTACTTC. It yields the protein CASSSATSGGVYEQYF.

The chain links TRBV5-1 to TRBJ2-6; D may be TRBD2 (5 bases). This CDR3 contains 19 residues. V was cut by 0 bases and J by 0 bases, with 16 bases left in between. CDR1 is SGHRS, CDR2 YFSETQ, per germline. This chain's CDR3 is CASSLDPLSVNSGANVLTF. The DNA for the CDR3 is TGCGCCAGCAGCTTGGACCCTCTTAGCGTAAACTCTGGGGCCAACGTCCTGACTTTC.

The rearrangement links TRBV7-9 to TRBJ2-1; D not resolved. The CDR3 is 16 amino acids. CDR1 is SEHNR and CDR2 is FQNEAQ in the germline V gene (reference sequence). V lost 1 base and J lost 2, with 12 bases in between. This chain's CDR3 is CASSLGEGRAYNEQFF. DNA for the CDR3: TGTGCCAGCAGCTTAGGGGAAGGAAGGGCCTACAATGAGCAGTTCTTC.

The chain has TRBV15 and TRBJ2-3, with no clear D. Trimming cost V 4 bases and J 2 bases, with 10 bases left between them. The length of the CDR3 is 14 residues. Per germline, CDR1 LNHNV and CDR2 YYDKDF (reference sequence). This chain's CDR3 is CATSTNAPTDTQYF. Written as DNA, the CDR3 is TGTGCCACCAGCACTAACGCGCCCACAGATACGCAGTATTTT.

The rearrangement uses TRBV4-3 and TRBJ2-7; 8 bases match TRBD2. Trimming at V came to 3 bases and at J to 3 bases, leaving 4 bases not matched to a gene. The germline V gene encodes CDR1 LGHNA and CDR2 YSLEER. The CDR3 runs to 14 residues. For the CDR3, the DNA is TGCGCCAGCAGCCAGCAAAGCGGGAGCTACGAGCAGTACTTC. This translates into CASSQQSGSYEQYF.

The chain joins TRBV10-1 to TRBJ1-1, with TRBD1 matching 9 bases. V was clipped by 5 bases and J by 5 bases; unmatched bases: 9. This CDR3 has 15 residues. Looked up from germline, CDR1 is WNHNN and CDR2 is SYGVQD (reference sequence). CDR3 in DNA: TGCGCCAGCAGTTCCACCGGGACAGGGTGGACTGAAGCTTTCTTT. Translated: CASSSTGTGWTEAFF.

This chain links TRBV5-4 with TRBJ2-5; the match to TRBD2 covers 8 bases. There are 14 residues in the CDR3. Trimming took 4 bases from V and 7 from J; bases not matched to a gene: 9. Germline V lookup: CDR1 SGHNT, CDR2 YYREEE (reference sequence). CDR3 sequence reads: CASSPGGGVGTQYF. CDR3 DNA sequence: TGTGCCAGCAGCCCGGGGGGGGGCGTCGGGACCCAGTACTTC.

The V gene is TRBV5-4, the J gene TRBJ1-4, with TRBD1 matching over 7 bases. This CDR3 region has 15 residues. The germline gives CDR1 SGHNT, CDR2 YYREEE (reference sequence). Trimming removed 2 bases from V and 7 bases from J; junction bases left unmatched: 8. The CDR3: CASSFNRGEGEKLFF. As DNA, the CDR3 is TGTGCCAGCAGCTTCAACAGGGGCGAAGGTGAAAAACTGTTTTTT.

In its sample, this clone was seen a few times. The chain carries TRBV5-4 and TRBJ2-1; TRBD2 aligns across 8 bases. CDR1 and CDR2 (germline): SGHNT, YYREEE (reference sequence). The CDR3 extends over 15 amino acids. Losses at the gene ends were 4 bases for V and 4 bases for J; bases not matched to a gene: 7. In DNA, the CDR3 is TGTGCCAGCAGCCACCCCGGGGGGGGGTACAATGAGCAGTTCTTC. Protein product: CASSHPGGGYNEQFF.

The rearrangement joins TRBV6-6 to TRBJ1-5, with D unresolved. The CDR3 is made up of 11 amino acids. V was trimmed by 10 bases and J by 4 bases, leaving 8 bases between them. The V gene's germline CDR1 is MNHNY and CDR2 SVGAGI (reference sequence). CDR3 sequence: CATRENQPQHF. The CDR3 DNA reads as TGTGCCACAAGAGAAAATCAGCCCCAGCATTTT.

This clone appeared a few times. The rearrangement uses TRBV2 and TRBJ2-5; 7 bases fit TRBD2. The CDR3 has 14 amino acids. The germline CDR1 and CDR2 sequences are SNHLY and FYNNEI. V was pared by 5 bases and J by 5 bases, with 8 bases of the junction left unmatched. The CDR3 coding sequence is TGTGCCAGCAGTCCCGAGCGGGGCCGGGAGACCCAGTACTTC. This gives the protein CASSPERGRETQYF.

This clone appeared a few times. The CDR3 is CASSVKQDNQPQHF. DNA for the CDR3: TGTGCCAGCAGTGTAAAACAGGACAATCAGCCCCAGCATTTT. This chain links TRBV2 with TRBJ1-5, with D possibly matching TRBD1 (5 bases). The CDR3 length is 14 residues. V was pared by 4 bases and J by 3 bases, with 10 bases between. The germline gives CDR1 SNHLY, CDR2 FYNNEI.

This clone was detected only once. The chain is built from TRBV11-2 and TRBJ2-7; maybe TRBD1 (5 bases). The V end was cut by 8 bases, the J end by 2 bases, with 19 bases between. Germline CDR1 and CDR2: SGHAT and FQNNGV. The CDR3 is 15 amino acids. The CDR3 loop reads CASAQNTGDAYEQYF. The CDR3 nucleotides are TGTGCCAGCGCTCAGAACACAGGCGACGCCTACGAGCAGTACTTC.

The CDR3 DNA is TGTGCCAGCAGCTTAGGGAGCTCTGGAAACACCATATATTTT. It yields the protein CASSLGSSGNTIYF. V gene TRBV7-8 combines with J gene TRBJ1-3; D is unclear. CDR1 is SGHVS, CDR2 FQNEAQ, per germline. The V end lost 1 base, the J end lost 0 bases, and 4 bases lay between the germline ends. The CDR3 has 14 amino acids.